The rows below give T cell receptor beta chains drawn from one sample of a study of T cells after yellow fever vaccination. Each CDR3 protein is one row after TCRdb ran MiXCR on the 5' RACE reads. The sample carries 95,000 to 150,000 distinct CDR3 sequences, about 7% recorded once. Sequencing was performed on CD4+ T cells sorted from PBMCs, taken less than 11 days after the first yellow fever vaccination. These receptors came from a man aged 18 to 35 who received the YFV17D yellow fever vaccine. Each CDR3 is given with its conserved first and last residue. D genes are given only for firm matches. Clone size appears in some rows only: once, few, many, or a class for an expanded clone.

d_call j_call v_call clone_size cdr3_aa cdr3_nt
TRBD1 TRBJ2-3 TRBV7-3 many CASSPPGQGLNTQYF TGTGCCAGCAGCCCTCCGGGACAGGGGTTAAATACGCAGTATTTT
TRBD1 TRBJ1-2 TRBV5-1 many CASSLSSPGQGAYGYTF TGCGCCAGCAGCTTGAGCTCCCCGGGACAGGGGGCGTATGGCTACACCTTC
- TRBJ1-3 TRBV11-2 many CASSRALASPSSGNTIYF TGTGCCAGCAGCCGGGCCCTAGCGTCGCCGTCCTCTGGAAACACCATATATTTT
- TRBJ2-5 TRBV5-1 many CASSLGDGETQYF TGCGCCAGCAGCTTGGGTGACGGTGAGACCCAGTACTTC
- TRBJ2-5 TRBV5-1 many CASSWTTQETQYF TGCGCCAGCAGCTGGACTACTCAAGAGACCCAGTACTTC
- TRBJ1-1 TRBV18 many CASSASRNTEAFF TGTGCCAGCTCAGCCTCACGGAACACTGAAGCTTTCTTT
- TRBJ1-2 TRBV7-2 few CASSLATGQSKGYTF TGTGCCAGCAGCTTAGCGACCGGACAGTCAAAAGGCTACACCTTC
- TRBJ2-3 TRBV25-1 many CASSEFKGYTDTQYF TGTGCCAGCAGTGAATTTAAGGGATACACAGATACGCAGTATTTT
TRBD2 TRBJ2-1 TRBV7-3 many CASSSGGGGDYNEQFF TGTGCCAGCAGCTCGGGCGGCGGGGGGGACTACAATGAGCAGTTCTTC
TRBD1 TRBJ2-7 TRBV5-1 many CASSRTGSSYEQYF TGTGCCAGCAGTCGGACAGGTTCCTCCTACGAGCAGTACTTC
- TRBJ2-5 TRBV24-1 few CATTDRNQETQYF TGTGCCACGACGGACAGAAACCAAGAGACCCAGTACTTC
- TRBJ2-1 TRBV5-1 many CASSPNIYNEQFF TGCGCCAGCAGCCCGAACATTTACAATGAGCAGTTCTTC
TRBD1 TRBJ1-5 TRBV10-3 - CAISVRTGLGQPQHF TGTGCCATCAGTGTAAGGACAGGGTTGGGTCAGCCCCAGCATTTT
- TRBJ2-3 TRBV7-9 many CASSPHSTGTDTQYF TGTGCCAGCAGCCCTCACTCGACTGGCACAGATACGCAGTATTTT
- TRBJ2-5 TRBV27 many CASRTGASSRETQYF TGTGCCAGCCGGACGGGGGCTAGTAGTAGAGAGACCCAGTACTTC
TRBD2 TRBJ2-3 TRBV30 few CAWSGTSGGDTQYF TGTGCCTGGAGCGGGACTAGCGGGGGCGATACGCAGTATTTT
- TRBJ1-3 TRBV5-1 few CASSMMSSGNTIYF TGCGCCAGCAGCATGATGAGCTCTGGAAACACCATATATTTT
TRBD2 TRBJ2-5 TRBV5-1 many CASSLPNSGEGETQYF TGCGCCAGCAGCTTGCCCAATAGCGGGGAGGGTGAGACCCAGTACTTC
- TRBJ2-5 TRBV5-1 many CASSTAQETQYF TGCGCCAGCAGCACCGCCCAAGAGACCCAGTACTTC
- TRBJ2-5 TRBV5-6 many CASSLRGSSIGGTQYF TGTGCCAGCAGCTTGCGGGGATCCTCAATTGGAGGGACCCAGTACTTC
TRBD1 TRBJ2-5 TRBV11-2 many CASSEDRGLETQYF TGTGCCAGCAGCGAAGACAGGGGGCTGGAGACCCAGTACTTC
TRBD1 TRBJ2-1 TRBV3-1 many CASSHGTGPYNEQFF TGTGCCAGCAGCCACGGGACAGGTCCATACAATGAGCAGTTCTTC
- TRBJ1-2 TRBV18 few CASSPRGQGSGYTF TGTGCCAGCTCACCAAGAGGGCAGGGCTCTGGCTACACCTTC
TRBD2 TRBJ2-7 TRBV5-1 many CASSFGTSGGYSYEQYF TGCGCCAGCAGCTTTGGGACTAGCGGGGGGTACTCCTACGAGCAGTACTTC
- TRBJ1-5 TRBV20-1 many CSASWQGNQPQHF TGCAGTGCTAGTTGGCAGGGCAATCAGCCCCAGCATTTT
- TRBJ2-5 TRBV25-1 many CASSEWIPQETQYF TGTGCCAGCAGTGAATGGATACCACAAGAGACCCAGTACTTC
- TRBJ2-1 TRBV7-2 many CASSSRPSSYNEQFF TGTGCCAGCAGTTCCCGGCCAAGCTCCTACAATGAGCAGTTCTTC
TRBD2 TRBJ2-5 TRBV7-2 many CASSLSLAGSQETQYF TGTGCCAGCAGCTTATCCCTAGCGGGGAGTCAAGAGACCCAGTACTTC
- TRBJ1-2 TRBV20-1 many CSARTPDAIIINYGYTF TGCAGTGCTAGAACGCCGGACGCTATAATAATTAACTATGGCTACACCTTC
TRBD1 TRBJ2-3 TRBV6-5 many CASSYRDRATDTQYF TGTGCCAGCAGTTACCGGGACAGGGCAACAGATACGCAGTATTTT
TRBD2 TRBJ2-5 TRBV12-3/TRBV12-4 many CASKTSGGAGTQYF TGTGCCAGCAAGACTAGCGGGGGGGCCGGGACCCAGTACTTC
TRBD1 TRBJ2-1 TRBV9 many CASSVGQGNNEQFF TGTGCCAGCAGCGTAGGACAGGGGAACAATGAGCAGTTCTTC
- TRBJ1-2 TRBV4-1 many CASSQDPRGIYGYTF TGCGCCAGCAGCCAAGATCCGAGGGGTATCTATGGCTACACCTTC
- TRBJ1-2 TRBV15 many CATSRDLTGWSGYTF TGTGCCACCAGCAGAGATTTAACAGGATGGAGTGGCTACACCTTC
- TRBJ2-1 TRBV7-9 - CASSLMLADNEQFF TGTGCCAGCAGCTTAATGTTAGCGGACAATGAGCAGTTCTTC
- TRBJ2-5 TRBV5-1 many CASSLVAGMETQYF TGCGCCAGCAGCTTGGTAGCAGGGATGGAGACCCAGTACTTC
- TRBJ2-3 TRBV5-1 many CASSLGRQIGTDTQYF TGCGCCAGCAGCTTGGGAAGGCAAATCGGCACAGATACGCAGTATTTT
- TRBJ2-3 TRBV7-2 many CASNRYTSTDTQYF TGTGCCAGCAATCGGTACACTAGCACAGATACGCAGTATTTT
TRBD1 TRBJ1-4 TRBV7-8 many CASSLATGALNEKLFF TGTGCCAGCAGCTTAGCGACAGGGGCCCTTAATGAAAAACTGTTTTTT
- TRBJ2-5 TRBV7-7 many CAAGFDQETQYF TGTGCCGCAGGGTTTGACCAAGAGACCCAGTACTTC
TRBD1 TRBJ2-7 TRBV7-2 many CASSSQTGGLYEQYF TGTGCCAGCAGCTCCCAGACAGGGGGCTTGTACGAGCAGTACTTC
- TRBJ2-5 TRBV30 many CAWNGGAQETQYF TGTGCCTGGAATGGCGGGGCACAAGAGACCCAGTACTTC
TRBD1 TRBJ1-2 TRBV7-2 - CASSLVFGQAGDGYTF TGTGCCAGCAGCTTAGTTTTTGGACAGGCAGGGGATGGCTACACCTTC
TRBD1 TRBJ2-1 TRBV6-1 many CASSRQGHNEQFF TGTGCCAGCAGTCGACAGGGTCACAATGAGCAGTTCTTC
- TRBJ1-3 TRBV3-1 many CASSQSLSGNTIYF TGTGCCAGCAGCCAAAGTCTCTCTGGAAACACCATATATTTT
TRBD1 TRBJ2-7 TRBV5-1 many CASSGLTGGYEQYF TGCGCCAGCAGCGGACTGACAGGGGGCTACGAGCAGTACTTC
TRBD1 TRBJ2-7 TRBV7-3 many CASSQTGTGFYEQYF TGTGCCAGCAGCCAAACCGGGACAGGGTTCTACGAGCAGTACTTC
- TRBJ2-5 TRBV12-3/TRBV12-4 many CASSFAGPETQYF TGTGCCAGCAGTTTTGCGGGGCCAGAGACCCAGTACTTC
- TRBJ2-6 TRBV11-3 many CASSVESGANVLTF TGTGCCAGCAGTGTGGAATCCGGGGCCAACGTCCTGACTTTC
- TRBJ1-3 TRBV5-1 few CASSQGTADSGNTIYF TGCGCCAGCAGCCAGGGGACCGCGGACTCTGGAAACACCATATATTTT
TRBD1 TRBJ1-2 TRBV12-3/TRBV12-4 many CASRGQGGGNYGYTF TGTGCCAGCAGAGGACAGGGAGGAGGGAACTATGGCTACACCTTC
TRBD2 TRBJ2-3 TRBV11-2 many CASSPRGSGGASTDTQYF TGTGCCAGCAGCCCTCGGGGTAGCGGGGGAGCTAGCACAGATACGCAGTATTTT
- TRBJ2-1 TRBV27 many CASKGRGDNEQFF TGTGCCAGCAAGGGGCGGGGAGACAATGAGCAGTTCTTC